These T cell receptor beta chains were read from a single sample in a study of Ad26.COV2.S vaccination and SARS-CoV-2 variants. Sequencing used immunoSEQ multiplex PCR; TCRdb keeps in-frame clones, though not all of them. The table lists around 380,000 clones, about nine tenths of them singletons. Sample: peripheral blood, taken in a trial of Ad26.COV2.S vaccine versus placebo. The receptors stem from a person between 18 and 65 years old who received the Ad26.COV2.S COVID-19 vaccine or a placebo. The CDR3 runs from the conserved cysteine through the conserved F or W. A D gene is named only where the DNA matches it firmly. Clone size is given for some rows only: seen once, a few or many times, or a class if the clone is expanded.

>TRBJ2-5|TRBV7-9|.|once
CASSPELGSQETQYF
TGTGCCAGCAGCCCCGAGTTGGGCTCCCAAGAGACCCAGTACTTC
>TRBJ2-6|TRBV6-2/TRBV6-3|.|.
CASSYGAARSGANVLTF
TGTGCCAGCAGTTACGGGGCGGCTCGCTCTGGGGCCAACGTCCTGACTTTC
>TRBJ1-1|TRBV4-1|.|.
CASSDFRGRRAFF
TGCGCCAGCAGTGATTTTCGGGGGCGTCGAGCTTTCTTT
>TRBJ1-2|TRBV2|.|few
CASRPRESNYGYTF
TGTGCCAGCAGACCCAGGGAAAGCAACTATGGCTACACCTTC
>TRBJ2-2|TRBV5-1|TRBD2|.
CASSTGTSGGPGTGELFF
TGCGCCAGCAGCACTGGGACTAGCGGGGGGCCGGGCACCGGGGAGCTGTTTTTT
>TRBJ1-4|TRBV19|.|.
CASSRGHEKLFF
TGTGCCAGTAGCCGCGGTCATGAAAAACTGTTTTTT
>TRBJ1-5|TRBV6-5|.|.
CASRVTGVNDRPQHF
TGTGCCAGCAGAGTGACAGGCGTCAATGATCGGCCCCAGCATTTT
>TRBJ2-7|TRBV12-3/TRBV12-4|.|.
CASSLREYEQYF
TGTGCCAGCAGTTTACGGGAGTACGAGCAGTACTTC
>TRBJ2-2|TRBV4-1|TRBD1|many
CASSQGRTGNTGELFF
TGCGCCAGCAGCCAAGGAAGGACAGGGAACACCGGGGAGCTGTTTTTT
>TRBJ2-2|TRBV7-2|.|.
CASSFDITGELFF
TGTGCCAGCAGCTTCGATATCACCGGGGAGCTGTTTTTT
>TRBJ2-5|TRBV5-6|.|.
CASSLNTGRETQYF
TGTGCCAGCAGCTTGAATACAGGGCGAGAGACCCAGTACTTC
>TRBJ2-7|TRBV29-1|.|.
CSVEEENSYEQYF
TGCAGCGTTGAAGAAGAAAACTCCTACGAGCAGTACTTC
>TRBJ1-2|TRBV7-2|.|.
CASSLGGTLYGYTF
TGTGCCAGCAGCTTAGGAGGGACTTTATATGGCTACACCTTC
>TRBJ2-7|TRBV2|.|.
CASSEAPGPSF
TGTGCCAGCAGTGAAGCGCCAGGGCCTAGCTTC
>TRBJ2-7|TRBV30|TRBD2|.
CAWSVGSGAEQYF
TGTGCCTGGAGTGTTGGTAGCGGGGCCGAGCAGTACTTC
>TRBJ1-2|TRBV5-4|TRBD1|.
CASSFGQGRRSVDGYTF
TGTGCCAGCAGCTTCGGACAGGGGAGAAGGAGTGTAGATGGCTACACCTTC
>TRBJ2-7|TRBV6-1|TRBD2|.
CASREGLAGKYEQYF
TGTGCCAGCAGAGAAGGACTAGCGGGGAAGTACGAGCAGTACTTC
>TRBJ1-2|TRBV7-6|TRBD1|.
CASSLGGEGAKGYTF
TGTGCCAGCAGCTTAGGGGGTGAGGGGGCTAAGGGCTACACCTTC
>TRBJ1-1|TRBV7-6|.|.
CASSLGSEAFF
TGTGCCAGCAGTCTAGGGTCTGAAGCTTTCTTT
>TRBJ2-4|TRBV7-2|.|.
CASSSPSIAPYPNIQYF
TGTGCCAGCAGCTCTCCATCGATCGCCCCTTATCCTAACATTCAGTACTTC
>TRBJ1-1|TRBV11-2|TRBD1|.
CASSPKRTGAGVRTEAFF
TGTGCCAGCAGCCCCAAACGGACAGGGGCGGGGGTTCGCACTGAAGCTTTCTTT
>TRBJ2-3|TRBV7-2|.|.
CASSPLQASDTQYF
TGTGCCAGCAGCCCCCTCCAAGCCTCAGATACGCAGTATTTT
>TRBJ1-6|TRBV11-2|.|.
CASSFYPRGYDNSPLHF
TGTGCCAGCAGCTTTTATCCGAGGGGTTACGATAATTCACCCCTCCACTTT
>TRBJ2-3|TRBV6-1|.|.
CASSEARQGGTDTQYF
TGTGCCAGCAGTGAAGCGCGGCAGGGAGGCACAGATACGCAGTATTTT
>TRBJ1-1|TRBV19|TRBD1|once
CASSIGTGNTEAFF
TGTGCCAGTAGTATAGGGACAGGGAACACTGAAGCTTTCTTT
>TRBJ2-5|TRBV2|.|once
CASELLAGTSGETQYF
TGTGCCAGCGAACTACTCGCCGGGACAAGCGGGGAGACCCAGTACTTC
>TRBJ2-6|TRBV3-1/TRBV3-2|.|.
CASSPSTGANVLTF
TGTGCCAGCAGTCCTTCTACTGGGGCCAACGTCCTGACTTTC
>TRBJ1-6|TRBV5-8|.|.
CASSLEAGKPPTYNSPLHF
TGTGCCAGCAGCTTGGAGGCAGGGAAACCTCCTACCTATAATTCACCCCTCCACTTT
>TRBJ1-1|TRBV6-5|TRBD1|.
CASSSRRQGGEAFF
TGTGCCAGCAGTTCCCGTCGACAGGGCGGTGAAGCTTTCTTT
>TRBJ1-4|TRBV6-5|.|.
CASSYGGGSEKLFF
TGTGCCAGCAGTTATGGGGGAGGGTCTGAAAAACTGTTTTTT
>TRBJ1-5|TRBV18|.|.
CASSPGQLSNQPQHF
TGTGCCAGCTCACCCGGACAGTTGAGCAATCAGCCCCAGCATTTT
>TRBJ1-3|TRBV5-1|.|.
CASSLTGHGNTIYF
TGCGCCAGCAGCTTGACGGGTCACGGAAACACCATATATTTT
>TRBJ2-7|TRBV6-2/TRBV6-3|TRBD1|.
CASSYTGGTGGFQYF
TGTGCCAGCAGTTACACGGGCGGGACAGGGGGTTTCCAGTACTTC
>TRBJ1-4|TRBV5-6|.|.
CASSLQRTVNEKLFF
TGTGCCAGCAGCTTGCAACGGACGGTTAATGAAAAACTGTTTTTT
>TRBJ1-2|TRBV19|TRBD1|.
CASTRTGYGYTF
TGTGCCAGTACCCGGACAGGGTATGGCTACACCTTC
>TRBJ2-6|TRBV7-2|.|.
CASSLLTRVSGANVLTF
TGTGCCAGCAGCTTATTAACGCGGGTATCCGGGGCCAACGTCCTGACTTTC
>TRBJ1-6|TRBV25-1|.|.
CASSERLGEDSPLHF
TGTGCCAGCAGTGAGAGGCTTGGAGAAGATTCACCCCTCCACTTT
>TRBJ2-7|TRBV3-1/TRBV3-2|.|.
CASSQDVRSSYEQYF
TGTGCCAGCAGCCAAGACGTCAGATCCTCCTACGAGCAGTACTTC
>TRBJ1-3|TRBV5-4|.|.
CASSPDSIGNTIYF
TGTGCCAGCAGCCCCGACAGTATCGGAAACACCATATATTTT
>TRBJ2-3|TRBV11-2|TRBD2|.
CASSSLASGGGNTQYF
TGTGCCAGCAGCTCCTTGGCTAGCGGGGGGGGGAATACGCAGTATTTT
>TRBJ2-1|TRBV18|TRBD2|.
CASSLNGGAINEQFF
TGTGCCAGCTCACTGAACGGGGGGGCTATCAATGAGCAGTTCTTC
>TRBJ2-7|TRBV12-3/TRBV12-4|.|.
CASNRDDGEQYF
TGTGCCAGCAACCGGGACGACGGAGAGCAGTACTTC
>TRBJ1-1|TRBV7-8|.|.
CASSRGRINTEAFF
TGTGCCAGCAGCCGAGGGAGGATTAACACTGAAGCTTTCTTT
>TRBJ1-3|TRBV6-1|.|.
CASSARYQASSGNTIYF
TGTGCCAGCAGTGCCCGATATCAAGCGAGCTCTGGAAACACCATATATTTT
>TRBJ2-5|TRBV4-3|.|.
CASSPGRGETQYF
TGCGCCAGCAGCCCGGGAAGAGGCGAGACCCAGTACTTC